Presented here are 32 T cell receptor beta chains from one specimen sequenced in a study of T cell changes during pregnancy in multiple sclerosis. Only in-frame clones appear in the TCRdb table, and some are missing; sequencing was by immunoSEQ multiplex PCR. The table records 25,000 to 40,000 clones, about 89% of them present only once. The input for sequencing was CD8+ T cells from peripheral blood mononuclear cells, taken in the second trimester of pregnancy. Every receptor here comes from a female donor with multiple sclerosis, enrolled in a pregnancy study.

This clone appeared once. J is TRBJ2-5 and V is TRBV5-4; 7 nucleotides agree with TRBD1. From germline, CDR1 is SGHNT and CDR2 YYREEE (reference sequence). The V segment lost 5 bases and the J segment 1 base; nucleotides outside the gene matches: 8. The CDR3 consists of 15 residues. DNA for the CDR3: TGTGCCAGCAGACCCCGGGACAGCCCCCAAGAGACCCAGTACTTC. It encodes CASRPRDSPQETQYF.

V and J are TRBV6-6 and TRBJ2-3, with D possibly TRBD1 on 5 matching bases. V was clipped by 0 bases and J by 4 bases, with 8 bases between them. Germline assignment: CDR1 MNHNY and CDR2 SVGAGI (reference sequence). The CDR3 has 14 residues. The CDR3 spells CASSYSWGADTQYF. The DNA of the CDR3 is TGTGCCAGCAGTTACTCGTGGGGCGCAGATACGCAGTATTTT.

This chain's CDR3 is CSVEEQGQAKETQYF. The CDR3 DNA is TGCAGCGTTGAAGAGCAAGGACAAGCGAAAGAGACCCAGTACTTC. The rearrangement links TRBV29-1 to TRBJ2-5, with D possibly matching TRBD1 (5 bases). The length of the CDR3 is 15 residues. V was cut by 0 bases and J by 3 bases, with 14 bases left in between. Germline V gives CDR1 SQVTM, CDR2 ANQGSEA.

The chain joins TRBV18 to TRBJ2-3; D is unresolved. Germline assignment: CDR1 KGHSH and CDR2 LQKENI. The CDR3 has 17 amino acids. Trimming cost V 0 bases and J 2 bases, with 15 bases left between them. CDR3 nucleotides: TGTGCCAGCTCACCACCGAGAGTTGCGCAATTCACAGATACGCAGTATTTT. This codes for CASSPPRVAQFTDTQYF.

J is TRBJ2-1 and V is TRBV4-3, with 7 bases aligning to TRBD2. The CDR3 runs to 20 residues. V shed 0 bases, J shed 0 bases, and the junction held 14 bases outside the gene matches. In germline, CDR1 is LGHNA, CDR2 YSLEER. The CDR3, as DNA: TGCGCCAGCAGCCAAGATCCGGCTAGCGGATACGATAGCTCCTACAATGAGCAGTTCTTC. It specifies CASSQDPASGYDSSYNEQFF.

V gene TRBV11-2 combines with J gene TRBJ2-7, with 9 bases lining up with TRBD1. Germline CDR1 and CDR2: SGHAT and FQNNGV. V gave up 3 bases and J gave up 7 bases; unmatched junction bases: 7. CDR3 length equals 14 residues. The chain's CDR3 is CASSFSGTGREQYF. In DNA form, the CDR3 reads TGTGCCAGCAGCTTTTCCGGGACAGGGCGGGAGCAGTACTTC.

The rearrangement uses TRBV18 and TRBJ2-5, with 9 nucleotides matching TRBD1. CDR1 and CDR2 from the germline V gene are KGHSH and LQKENI. V was pared by 6 bases and J by 5 bases, with 7 bases of the junction left unmatched. The CDR3 sequence is 14 residues long. The chain's CDR3 is CASSADRGGETQYF. The CDR3 region has the DNA TGTGCCAGCTCTGCGGACAGGGGAGGCGAGACCCAGTACTTC.

This chain uses TRBV27 with TRBJ2-7; 9 positions match TRBD2. CDR1 MNHEY and CDR2 SMNVEV come from the germline V gene (reference sequence). V was clipped by 0 bases and J by 4 bases; unmatched bases: 7. The CDR3 consists of 16 residues. The CDR3 sequence: CASSLSLASGTYEQYF. CDR3 DNA sequence: TGTGCCAGCAGTTTATCGCTAGCTAGCGGGACATACGAGCAGTACTTC.

This clone was found once. This chain uses TRBV5-4 with TRBJ2-3; TRBD1 agrees at 7 bases. Germline V CDR1 and CDR2: SGHNT, YYREEE (reference sequence). This CDR3 has 15 amino acids. V lost 3 bases and J lost 3; bases outside the gene matches: 7. CDR3 nucleotide sequence: TGTGCCAGCAGCTGGACAGGTGCCTCGACAGATACGCAGTATTTT. Translation: CASSWTGASTDTQYF.

The chain has TRBV9 and TRBJ2-1, with TRBD2 identical over 7 bases. The V gene's germline CDR1 is SGDLS and CDR2 YYNGEE. Trimming removed 4 bases from V and 7 bases from J; junction bases left unmatched: 5. The CDR3 has 13 residues. Written as DNA, the CDR3 is TGTGCCAGCAGCCTCCTAGCGGTGAATGAGCAGTTCTTC. It specifies CASSLLAVNEQFF.

The chain couples TRBV6-5 to TRBJ1-5; no clear D. The CDR3 covers 13 residues. CDR1 is MNHEY, CDR2 SVGAGI, per germline. The ends were cut back, 6 bases at V and 0 bases at J, with 6 bases in the middle. DNA for the CDR3: TGTGCCAGCAGCCAGAATAGCAATCAGCCCCAGCATTTT. Protein: CASSQNSNQPQHF.

This rearrangement joins TRBV10-2 to TRBJ2-7, with D unclear. This CDR3 is 13 amino acids long. Per germline, CDR1 WSHSY and CDR2 SAAADI. The DNA of the CDR3 is TGCGTCAGTGAAGGCCTCGAGGTTTACGAGCAGTACTTC. This gives the protein CVSEGLEVYEQYF.

J is TRBJ2-7 and V is TRBV15; maybe TRBD2 (6 bases). Germline lookup yields CDR1 LNHNV and CDR2 YYDKDF (reference sequence). V was shortened by 3 bases and J by 5 bases, with 20 bases between the two germline ends. The CDR3 has 16 residues. The CDR3 is CATSSQDGGESNEQYF. The CDR3 region has the DNA TGTGCCACCAGCAGCCAGGACGGCGGGGAGTCTAACGAGCAGTACTTC.

The V call is TRBV7-2, the J call TRBJ2-7; TRBD2 agrees at 15 bases. The J segment lost 2 bases and the V segment lost 4 bases, leaving 9 bases of the junction unmatched. The CDR3 is 18 amino acids. Per germline, CDR1 SGHTA and CDR2 FQGNSA. CDR3 sequence (DNA): TGTGCCAGCAGCTCCCGGACTAGCGGGAGGGCCGACGCCTACGAGCAGTACTTC. Amino acids: CASSSRTSGRADAYEQYF.

The gene calls are TRBV11-2 and TRBJ2-7; a possible D gene is TRBD2 (5 bases). The CDR3 totals 14 residues. The V gene's germline CDR1 is SGHAT and CDR2 FQNNGV. V lost 4 bases, J lost 6 bases, and 16 bases lay in between. The CDR3 spells CASSSHQTNPEQYF. CDR3 coding DNA: TGTGCCAGCAGCTCCCACCAGACTAACCCCGAGCAGTACTTC.

The V gene is TRBV7-9, the J gene TRBJ2-7; 11 bases map to TRBD2. The J segment lost 0 bases and the V segment lost 0 bases, leaving 4 bases of the junction unmatched. CDR1 is SEHNR and CDR2 is FQNEAQ in the germline V gene (reference sequence). This CDR3 is 17 amino acids long. CDR3 bases: TGTGCCAGCAGCTTAGCGGGACTAGCGGACAGCTCCTACGAGCAGTACTTC. Translating gives CASSLAGLADSSYEQYF.

To note about this clone: Additional DNA sequences in this sample encode the identical CDR3. This chain joins TRBV11-2 and TRBJ2-7; 9 bases are shared with TRBD1. The CDR3 totals 15 residues. V was clipped by 3 bases and J by 3 bases; unmatched bases: 6. Germline values: CDR1 SGHAT, CDR2 FQNNGV. CDR3 loop: CASSFETGGIYEQYF. The CDR3 nucleotides are TGTGCCAGCAGCTTCGAGACAGGGGGGATCTACGAGCAGTACTTC.

The V call is TRBV27, the J call TRBJ2-2, with 10 bases matching TRBD2. Germline values: CDR1 MNHEY, CDR2 SMNVEV (reference sequence). The ends lost 6 bases at V and 7 bases at J; junction bases unmatched: 8. CDR3 length: 15 amino acids. Here the CDR3 reads CASRSAGGIGGELFF. As DNA, the CDR3 is TGTGCCAGCAGATCAGCGGGAGGGATTGGCGGGGAGCTGTTTTTT.

The V call is TRBV11-2, the J call TRBJ1-1, with TRBD1 identical over 7 bases. Per germline, CDR1 SGHAT and CDR2 FQNNGV. This CDR3 is built from 14 residues. The trim removed 3 bases at V and 3 bases at J, leaving 4 bases unmatched. This chain's CDR3 is CASSLAQGYTEAFF. In DNA, the CDR3 is TGTGCCAGCAGCTTGGCACAGGGGTACACTGAAGCTTTCTTT.

The V gene is TRBV4-1, the J gene TRBJ2-7; D not resolved. The V gene lost 0 bases and the J gene lost 3 bases, with 6 bases spanning the gap. In germline, CDR1 is MGHRA, CDR2 YSYEKL. The CDR3 contains 13 residues. CDR3 sequence reads: CASSQEYSYEQYF. In nucleotides, the CDR3 is TGCGCCAGCAGCCAAGAATACAGCTACGAGCAGTACTTC.

The J gene is TRBJ2-7, the V gene TRBV21-1; the D call TRBD2 from the table was never checked on the DNA. TRBV21-1 has pseudogene status. The CDR3 is 15 residues long. The CDR3 nucleotides are TGTGCCAGCAGCAAATCTCGAGAGGTGTCGAACGAGCAGTACTTC. Protein product: CASSKSREVSNEQYF.

This chain connects TRBV7-9 to TRBJ2-5, with TRBD2 matching over 13 bases. Trimming cost V 5 bases and J 5 bases; bases outside gene matches: 8. This CDR3 comprises 16 residues. Per germline, CDR1 SEHNR and CDR2 FQNEAQ (reference sequence). The CDR3 protein is CASSARTSGSRETQYF. CDR3 DNA: TGTGCCAGCAGCGCAAGGACTAGCGGGAGCCGGGAGACCCAGTACTTC.

This clone was seen more than once but under ten times. This rearrangement joins TRBV27 to TRBJ2-1; 11 nucleotides match TRBD2. The junction had 12 bases not matched to a gene; V was cut back by 5 bases and J by 0 bases. The CDR3 length is 19 residues. The germline V gene encodes CDR1 MNHEY and CDR2 SMNVEV (reference sequence). CDR3 sequence reads: CASSPTSGSSLFSYNEQFF. In DNA, the CDR3 is TGTGCCAGCAGTCCTACTAGCGGGAGTTCCCTATTCTCCTACAATGAGCAGTTCTTC.

This clone appeared a few times. The chain recombines TRBV4-3 with TRBJ2-3, with D perhaps matching TRBD2 (6 bases). The CDR3 covers 16 residues. The V end was cut by 1 base, the J end by 5 bases, with 16 bases between. Germline assignment: CDR1 LGHNA and CDR2 YSLEER. The CDR3, as DNA: TGCGCCAGCAGCCAAGCCCTTTCGCGGGAAGGAGATACGCAGTATTTT. Its protein is CASSQALSREGDTQYF.

This clone was detected once. The chain recombines TRBV27 with TRBJ2-1, with TRBD2 matching 10 bases. V shed 8 bases and J 5 bases; nucleotides not matched to a gene: 6. CDR1 MNHEY and CDR2 SMNVEV come from the germline V gene (reference sequence). The CDR3 covers 14 residues. DNA of the CDR3: TGTGCCAGCCGGACTAGCGGCCCCAACAATGAGCAGTTCTTC. It encodes CASRTSGPNNEQFF.

This chain connects TRBV7-9 to TRBJ1-2; D unclear. Germline CDR1 reads SEHNR; CDR2 reads FQNEAQ (reference sequence). This CDR3 has 13 residues. V was trimmed by 7 bases and J by 4 bases, leaving 13 bases between them. CDR3 nucleotides: TGTGCCAGCACCCTACATACAGTCTATGGCTACACCTTC. Translating it yields CASTLHTVYGYTF.

The chain uses TRBV6-5 and TRBJ2-7; unclear D gene. The V gene's germline CDR1 is MNHEY and CDR2 SVGAGI. Trimming stripped 0 bases from V and 2 bases from J, with 8 bases between. This CDR3 is built from 14 residues. The CDR3 nucleotides read TGTGCCAGCAGTTACTCCTCCTTTACCTACGAGCAGTACTTC. Translating gives CASSYSSFTYEQYF.

This chain joins TRBV4-3 and TRBJ2-7; 8 bases are a match to TRBD1. The V and J ends lost 0 bases and 5 bases, in that order; junction bases with no gene match: 9. Germline CDR1 LGHNA, CDR2 YSLEER. This CDR3 is built from 16 residues. As DNA, the CDR3 is TGCGCCAGCAGCCAAGATGGTGCAGGGGGCTTCCACGAGCAGTACTTC. Protein: CASSQDGAGGFHEQYF.

The V and J genes are TRBV10-3 and TRBJ2-5; a possible D gene is TRBD2 (6 bases). V dropped 4 bases and J dropped 2 bases, with 14 bases sitting between them. Germline lookup yields CDR1 ENHRY and CDR2 SYGVKD. The CDR3 sequence is 15 residues long. The CDR3 DNA sequence: TGTGCCATCAGTGCCAGGAGTAGCGGACAAGAGACCCAGTACTTC. It encodes CAISARSSGQETQYF.

V gene TRBV6-4 combines with J gene TRBJ2-1; 7 bases map to TRBD2. The length of the CDR3 is 15 residues. Germline lookup yields CDR1 MRHNA and CDR2 SNTAGT. Trimming cost V 5 bases and J 1 base; bases outside gene matches: 5. This CDR3 reads CASSPSAGSYNEQFF. Written as DNA, the CDR3 is TGTGCCAGCAGTCCCTCAGCGGGATCCTACAATGAGCAGTTCTTC.

The chain uses TRBV29-1 and TRBJ2-3; 7 positions agree with TRBD1. Germline loops: CDR1 SQVTM, CDR2 ANQGSEA. Trimming removed 3 bases from V and 2 bases from J; junction bases left unmatched: 8. The CDR3 is made up of 15 amino acids. The DNA for the CDR3 is TGCAGCGTTGATTGGGGACAGATATACACAGATACGCAGTATTTT. As protein: CSVDWGQIYTDTQYF.

The rearrangement uses TRBV5-4 and TRBJ2-1; 7 nucleotides match TRBD1. The germline gives CDR1 SGHNT, CDR2 YYREEE (reference sequence). CDR3 size: 14 residues. V was clipped by 7 bases and J by 6 bases; unmatched bases: 10. The CDR3 DNA reads as TGTGCCAGCGCACACTCGACAGGGTCCAATGAGCAGTTCTTC. Translation gives CASAHSTGSNEQFF.